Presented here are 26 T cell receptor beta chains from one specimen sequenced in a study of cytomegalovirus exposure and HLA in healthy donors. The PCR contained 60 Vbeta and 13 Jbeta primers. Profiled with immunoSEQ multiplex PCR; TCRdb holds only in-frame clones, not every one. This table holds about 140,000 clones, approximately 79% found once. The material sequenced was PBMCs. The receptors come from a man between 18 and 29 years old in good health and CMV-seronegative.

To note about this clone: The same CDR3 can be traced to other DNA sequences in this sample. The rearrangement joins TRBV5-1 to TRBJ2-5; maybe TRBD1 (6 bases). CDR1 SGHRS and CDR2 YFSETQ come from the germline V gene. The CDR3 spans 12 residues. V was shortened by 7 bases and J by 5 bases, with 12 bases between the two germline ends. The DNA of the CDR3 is TGCGCCAGCTCGGGACAAGGGGAGACCCAGTACTTC. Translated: CASSGQGETQYF.

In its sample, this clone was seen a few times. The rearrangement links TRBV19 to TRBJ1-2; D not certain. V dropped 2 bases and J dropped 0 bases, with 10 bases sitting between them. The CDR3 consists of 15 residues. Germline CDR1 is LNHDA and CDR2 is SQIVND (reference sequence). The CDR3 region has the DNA TGTGCCAGTAGTATATTCACCACTGCTAACTATGGCTACACCTTC. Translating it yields CASSIFTTANYGYTF.

The CDR3 DNA sequence: TGTGCCAGCTCACCATTACTCACTGAAGCTTTCTTT. It yields the protein CASSPLLTEAFF. The rearrangement uses TRBV18 and TRBJ1-1; D gene unclear. V dropped 2 bases and J dropped 4 bases, with 5 bases sitting between them. The V gene's germline CDR1 is KGHSH and CDR2 LQKENI. This CDR3 is 12 amino acids long.

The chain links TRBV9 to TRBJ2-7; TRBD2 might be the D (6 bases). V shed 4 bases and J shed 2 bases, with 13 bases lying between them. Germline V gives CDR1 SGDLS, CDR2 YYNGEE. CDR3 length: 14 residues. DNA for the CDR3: TGTGCCAGCAGCCCTTGGGACTCCACCTACGAGCAGTACTTC. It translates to CASSPWDSTYEQYF.

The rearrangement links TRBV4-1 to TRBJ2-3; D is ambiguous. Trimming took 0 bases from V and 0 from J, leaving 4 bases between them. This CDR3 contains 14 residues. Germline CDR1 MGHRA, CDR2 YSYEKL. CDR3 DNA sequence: TGCGCCAGCAGCCAAGATAGTAGCACAGATACGCAGTATTTT. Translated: CASSQDSSTDTQYF.

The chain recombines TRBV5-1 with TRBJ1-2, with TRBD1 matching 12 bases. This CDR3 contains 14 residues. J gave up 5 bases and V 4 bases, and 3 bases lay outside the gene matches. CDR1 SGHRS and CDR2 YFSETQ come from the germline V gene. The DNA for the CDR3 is TGCGCCAGCAGCAAGGGACAGGGGGCTTATGGCTACACCTTC. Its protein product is CASSKGQGAYGYTF.

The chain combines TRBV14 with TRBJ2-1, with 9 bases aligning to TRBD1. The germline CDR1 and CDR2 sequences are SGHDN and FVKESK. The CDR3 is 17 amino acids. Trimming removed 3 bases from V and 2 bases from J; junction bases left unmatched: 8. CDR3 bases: TGTGCCAGCAGCCACCTGGGACAGGGAGTCACCTACAATGAGCAGTTCTTC. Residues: CASSHLGQGVTYNEQFF.

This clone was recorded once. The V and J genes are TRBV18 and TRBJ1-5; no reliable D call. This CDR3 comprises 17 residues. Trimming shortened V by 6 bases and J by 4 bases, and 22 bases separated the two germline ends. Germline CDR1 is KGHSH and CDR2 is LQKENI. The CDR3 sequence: CASSPAPLAVRNQPQHF. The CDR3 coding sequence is TGTGCCAGCTCCCCAGCCCCCTTAGCCGTCCGGAATCAGCCCCAGCATTTT.

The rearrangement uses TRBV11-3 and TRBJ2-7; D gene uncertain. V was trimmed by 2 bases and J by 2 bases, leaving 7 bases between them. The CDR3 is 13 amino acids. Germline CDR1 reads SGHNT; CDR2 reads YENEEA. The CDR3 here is CASSLRVTYEQYF. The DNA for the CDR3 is TGTGCCAGCAGCTTACGGGTTACCTACGAGCAGTACTTC.

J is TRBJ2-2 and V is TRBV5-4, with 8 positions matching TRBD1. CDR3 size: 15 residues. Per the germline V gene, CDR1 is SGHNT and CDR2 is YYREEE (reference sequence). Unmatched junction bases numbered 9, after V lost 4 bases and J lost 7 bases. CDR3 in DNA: TGTGCCAGCAGCGCTGGACAGGGTTGGGGCGGGGAGCTGTTTTTT. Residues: CASSAGQGWGGELFF.

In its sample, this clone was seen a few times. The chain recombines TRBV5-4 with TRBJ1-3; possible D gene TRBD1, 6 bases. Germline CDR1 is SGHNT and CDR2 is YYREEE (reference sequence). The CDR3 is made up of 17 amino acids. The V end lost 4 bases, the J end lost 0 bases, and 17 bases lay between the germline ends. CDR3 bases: TGTGCCAGCAGCCGCGCTGGGGGCCTAGCCTCTGGAAACACCATATATTTT. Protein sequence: CASSRAGGLASGNTIYF.

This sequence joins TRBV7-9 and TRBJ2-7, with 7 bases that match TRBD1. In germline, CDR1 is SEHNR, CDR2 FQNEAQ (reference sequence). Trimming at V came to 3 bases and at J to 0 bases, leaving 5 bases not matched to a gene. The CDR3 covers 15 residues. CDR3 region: CASSFTGTVSYEQYF. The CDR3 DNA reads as TGTGCCAGCAGCTTTACGGGGACAGTCTCCTACGAGCAGTACTTC.

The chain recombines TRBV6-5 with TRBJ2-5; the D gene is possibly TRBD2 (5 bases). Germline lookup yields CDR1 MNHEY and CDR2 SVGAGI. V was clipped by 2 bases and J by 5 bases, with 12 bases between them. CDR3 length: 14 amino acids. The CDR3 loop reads CASSYGPRGETQYF. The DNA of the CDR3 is TGTGCCAGCAGTTACGGTCCCCGCGGGGAGACCCAGTACTTC.

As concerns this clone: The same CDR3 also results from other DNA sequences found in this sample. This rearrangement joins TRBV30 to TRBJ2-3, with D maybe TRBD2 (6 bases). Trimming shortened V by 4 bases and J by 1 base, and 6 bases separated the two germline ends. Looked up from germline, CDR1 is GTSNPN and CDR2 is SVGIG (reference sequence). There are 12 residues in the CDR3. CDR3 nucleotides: TGTGCCTGGACGGGGGGCACAGATACGCAGTATTTT. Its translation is CAWTGGTDTQYF.

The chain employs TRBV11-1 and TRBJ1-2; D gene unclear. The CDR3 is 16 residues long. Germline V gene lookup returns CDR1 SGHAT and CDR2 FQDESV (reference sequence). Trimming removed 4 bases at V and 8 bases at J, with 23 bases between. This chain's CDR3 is CASSSGSIAAVEGYTF. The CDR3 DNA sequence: TGTGCCAGCAGCTCTGGATCGATAGCCGCGGTTGAAGGCTACACCTTC.

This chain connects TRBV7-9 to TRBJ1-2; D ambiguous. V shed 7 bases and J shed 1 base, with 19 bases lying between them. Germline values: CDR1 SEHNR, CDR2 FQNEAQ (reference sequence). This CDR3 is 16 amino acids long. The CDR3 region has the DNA TGTGCCAGCACCCTAACCACTGGGAGCGTTAACTATGGCTACACCTTC. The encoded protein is CASTLTTGSVNYGYTF. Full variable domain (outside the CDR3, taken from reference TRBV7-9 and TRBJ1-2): DTGVSQNPRHKITKRGQNVTFRCDPISEHNRLYWYRQTLGQGPEFLTYFQNEAQLEKSRLLSDRFSAERPKGSFSTLEIQRTEQGDSAMYLCASTLTTGSVNYGYTFGSGTRLTVV.

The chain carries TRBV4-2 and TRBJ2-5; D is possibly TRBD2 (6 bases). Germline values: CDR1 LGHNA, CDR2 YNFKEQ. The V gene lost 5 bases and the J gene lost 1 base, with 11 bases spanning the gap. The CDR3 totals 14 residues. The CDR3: CASSGGLPQETQYF. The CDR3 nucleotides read TGTGCCAGCAGCGGGGGACTCCCCCAAGAGACCCAGTACTTC.

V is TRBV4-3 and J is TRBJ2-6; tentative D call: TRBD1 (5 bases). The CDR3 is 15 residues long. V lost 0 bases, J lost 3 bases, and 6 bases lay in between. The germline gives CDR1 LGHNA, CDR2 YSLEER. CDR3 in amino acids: CASSQDQGGANVLTF. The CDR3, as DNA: TGCGCCAGCAGCCAAGATCAGGGTGGGGCCAACGTCCTGACTTTC.

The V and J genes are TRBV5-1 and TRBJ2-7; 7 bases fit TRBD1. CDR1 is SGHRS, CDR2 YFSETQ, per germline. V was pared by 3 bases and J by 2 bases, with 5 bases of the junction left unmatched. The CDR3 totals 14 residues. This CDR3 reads CASSYRDRAYEQYF. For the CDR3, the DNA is TGCGCCAGCAGCTACCGGGACAGAGCCTACGAGCAGTACTTC.

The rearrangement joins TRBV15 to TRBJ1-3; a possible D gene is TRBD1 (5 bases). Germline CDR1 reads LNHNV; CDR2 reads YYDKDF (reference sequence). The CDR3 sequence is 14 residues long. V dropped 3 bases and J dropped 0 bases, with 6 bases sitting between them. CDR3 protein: CATSSTGSGNTIYF. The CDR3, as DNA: TGTGCCACCAGCAGCACAGGCTCTGGAAACACCATATATTTT.

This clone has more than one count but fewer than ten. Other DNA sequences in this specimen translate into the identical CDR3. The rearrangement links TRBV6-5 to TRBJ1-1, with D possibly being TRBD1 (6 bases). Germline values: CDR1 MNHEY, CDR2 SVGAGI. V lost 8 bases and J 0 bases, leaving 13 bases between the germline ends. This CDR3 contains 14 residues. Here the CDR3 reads CASSPDRMNTEAFF. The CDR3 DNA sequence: TGTGCCAGCTCACCCGACAGGATGAACACTGAAGCTTTCTTT.

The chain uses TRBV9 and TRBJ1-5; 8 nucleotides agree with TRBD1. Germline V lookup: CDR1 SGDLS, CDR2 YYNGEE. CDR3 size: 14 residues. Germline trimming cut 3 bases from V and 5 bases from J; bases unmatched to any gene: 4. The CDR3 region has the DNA TGTGCCAGCAGCGCCACAGGGGGGCATCAGCCCCAGCATTTT. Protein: CASSATGGHQPQHF. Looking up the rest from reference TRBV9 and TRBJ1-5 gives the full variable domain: DSGVTQTPKHLITATGQRVTLRCSPRSGDLSVYWYQQSLDQGLQFLIQYYNGEERAKGNILERFSAQQFPDLHSELNLSSLELGDSALYFCASSATGGHQPQHFGDGTRLSIL.

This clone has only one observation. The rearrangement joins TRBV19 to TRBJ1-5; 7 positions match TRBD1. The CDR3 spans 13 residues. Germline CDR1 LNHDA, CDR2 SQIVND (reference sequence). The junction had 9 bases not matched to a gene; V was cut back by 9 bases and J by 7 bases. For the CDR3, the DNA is TGTGCCAGCCTCCGGGACAGTGGACAGCCCCAGCATTTT. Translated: CASLRDSGQPQHF.

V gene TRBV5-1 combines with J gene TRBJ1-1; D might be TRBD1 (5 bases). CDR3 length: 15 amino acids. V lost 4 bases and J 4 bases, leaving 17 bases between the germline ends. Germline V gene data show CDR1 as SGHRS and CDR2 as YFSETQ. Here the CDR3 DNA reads TGCGCCAGCAGCGGGGCCGGGACTGGGGGCACTGAAGCTTTCTTT. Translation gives CASSGAGTGGTEAFF.

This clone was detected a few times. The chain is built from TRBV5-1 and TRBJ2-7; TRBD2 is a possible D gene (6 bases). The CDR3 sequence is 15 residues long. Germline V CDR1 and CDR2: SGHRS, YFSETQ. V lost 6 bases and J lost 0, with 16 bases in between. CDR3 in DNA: TGCGCCAGCAACTTAGGCGGGGTGCCCTCCTACGAGCAGTACTTC. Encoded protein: CASNLGGVPSYEQYF.

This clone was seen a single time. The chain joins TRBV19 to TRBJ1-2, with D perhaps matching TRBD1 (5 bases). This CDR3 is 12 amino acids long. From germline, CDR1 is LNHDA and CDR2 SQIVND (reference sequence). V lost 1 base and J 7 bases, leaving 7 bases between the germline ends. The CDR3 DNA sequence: TGTGCCAGTAGTATAGCTGACAGTGGCTACACCTTC. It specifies CASSIADSGYTF.